These 18 T cell receptor beta chains were all obtained from the same sample, sequenced in a study of regulatory T cells in long-lasting Graves disease. Construction of TCR beta libraries relied on iRepertoire HTBI primers and on Arm-PCR targeting CDR3 regions. Via MiXCR, TCRdb re-called the multiplex PCR reads, giving one row per CDR3 protein. The sample lists around 460,000 distinct CDR3 sequences; about 22% were seen once. Time point of the sample: persistent/refractory GD, antithyroid drugs over 5 years with positive TRAb. Extracted RNA from PBMCs served as the source of the TCR library. The source was peripheral blood mononuclear cells (PBMCs), collected when the disease was refractory, from a patient treated with antithyroid drugs. The receptors shown here come from a female donor with Graves disease.

This clonotype was observed at least ten times. This chain links TRBV5-8 with TRBJ1-2; D unclear. The germline V gene encodes CDR1 SGHTS and CDR2 YDEGEE. This CDR3 has 14 amino acids. Trimming removed 0 bases at V and 8 bases at J, with 14 bases between. CDR3 sequence reads: CASSLVFSAWGYTF. The CDR3 DNA reads as TGTGCCAGCAGCTTGGTCTTCAGTGCATGGGGCTACACCTTC. The full variable domain, completed using reference TRBV5-8 and TRBJ1-2, is EAGVTQSPTHLIKTRGQQATLRCSPISGHTSVYWYQQALGLGLQFLLWYDEGEERNRGNFPPRFSGRQFPNYSSELNVNALELEDSALYLCASSLVFSAWGYTFGSGTRLTVV.

This clonotype was detected a few times. The chain couples TRBV4-1 to TRBJ1-2, with D possibly TRBD1 on 6 matching bases. CDR1 and CDR2 (germline): MGHRA, YSYEKL. The length of the CDR3 is 17 residues. Trimming cost V 1 base and J 8 bases, with 23 bases left between them. As DNA, the CDR3 is TGCGCCAGCAGCCAAGGGTTTTTCGGGGGCCGCGACAAGGGCTACACCTTC. Protein: CASSQGFFGGRDKGYTF.

This sequence joins TRBV15 and TRBJ2-7, with TRBD1 identical over 10 bases. The CDR3 loop spans 13 amino acids. Germline loops: CDR1 LNHNV, CDR2 YYDKDF (reference sequence). Trimming took 8 bases from V and 7 from J; bases not matched to a gene: 8. CDR3 sequence: CATSLRDRGEQYF. Here the CDR3 DNA reads TGTGCCACCTCCCTCCGGGACAGGGGAGAGCAGTACTTC.

This clonotype was detected ten times or more. This rearrangement joins TRBV28 to TRBJ2-7; D gene ambiguous. Deletions cut 6 bases from V and 3 bases from J, with 6 bases between. The length of the CDR3 is 11 residues. Germline-derived CDR1 and CDR2 are MDHEN and SYDVKM. The CDR3 region has the DNA TGTGCCAGCAGAAGATACTACGAGCAGTACTTC. Translating it yields CASRRYYEQYF.

CDR3 loop: CASSPRLAGELFF. CDR3 nucleotides: TGTGCCAGCAGCCCTCGACTAGCCGGGGAGCTGTTTTTT. The gene calls are TRBV3-1 and TRBJ2-2; D possibly corresponds to TRBD2 (6 bases). Germline V gene data show CDR1 as LGHDT and CDR2 as YNNKEL (reference sequence). CDR3 size: 13 residues. V was cut by 4 bases and J by 6 bases, with 9 bases left in between.

This clonotype was counted ten times or more. The CDR3 loop is CASTDGITGYTF. The DNA of the CDR3 is TGTGCCAGCACCGACGGGATCACTGGCTACACCTTC. The chain links TRBV6-1 to TRBJ1-2, with D uncertain. V lost 7 bases, J lost 7 bases, and 13 bases lay in between. The germline V gene encodes CDR1 MNHNS and CDR2 SASEGT. This CDR3 comprises 12 residues.

This clonotype was seen at least ten times. The chain recombines TRBV12-3 or TRBV12-4 with TRBJ1-2; unclear D gene. This CDR3 contains 14 residues. V was clipped by 5 bases and J by 4 bases, with 14 bases between them. Written as DNA, the CDR3 is TGTGCCAGCAGTAGCGTCGGGTTACTCTATGGCTACACCTTC. It encodes CASSSVGLLYGYTF.

CDR3 coding DNA: TGCAGTGCTAGATTCAGCGGGAGTGGGTTAAGCACAGATACGCAGTATTTT. This gives the protein CSARFSGSGLSTDTQYF. The rearrangement uses TRBV20-1 and TRBJ2-3; 8 bases align to TRBD2. Trimming removed 2 bases from V and 0 bases from J; junction bases left unmatched: 10. CDR1 is DFQATT and CDR2 is SNEGSKA in the germline V gene (reference sequence). This CDR3 is built from 17 residues.

This clonotype showed up just a few times. This chain uses TRBV16 with TRBJ1-5; 8 nucleotides agree with TRBD1. The CDR3 contains 11 residues. With 3 bases clipped from V and 16 bases from J, the junction kept 5 bases outside the gene matches. The germline V gene has CDR1 KGHSY and CDR2 FQNENV. CDR3 DNA sequence: TGTGCCAGCAGCCAGGGGGACAGGACCCATTTT. Residues: CASSQGDRTHF.

This clonotype was observed many times. At one end the junction does not follow the germline gene, possibly because of a read error. The rearrangement uses TRBV12-3 or TRBV12-4 and TRBJ1-5, with TRBD1 as a possible D gene (5 bases). The CDR3 covers 12 residues. For the CDR3, the DNA is TGTGCCAGCAGCGCGGTGGGGACGATGGCGGATTTT. This gives the protein CASSAVGTMADF.

This rearrangement joins TRBV18 to TRBJ2-6, with a tentative D call TRBD1 (5 bases). This CDR3 region has 16 residues. CDR1 and CDR2 (germline): KGHSH, LQKENI. Trimming left V 2 bases short and J 2 bases short, with 10 bases between. The CDR3 nucleotides read TGTGCCAGCTCACCAAGTTCCAGGGCTGGGGCCAACGTCCTGACTTTC. Amino acids: CASSPSSRAGANVLTF.

The chain uses TRBV4-1 and TRBJ2-5; no firm D call. Germline values: CDR1 MGHRA, CDR2 YSYEKL. CDR3 length: 16 amino acids. V was clipped by 4 bases and J by 5 bases, with 20 bases between them. The CDR3 region has the DNA TGCGCCAGCAGCCCCCCCACCGGCTACCCGGCGGAGACCCAGTACTTC. The encoded protein is CASSPPTGYPAETQYF.

The rearrangement joins TRBV24-1 to TRBJ1-4; no reliable D call. CDR3 length: 12 amino acids. The V gene lost 0 bases and the J gene lost 8 bases, with 3 bases spanning the gap. Germline V CDR1 and CDR2: KGHDR, SFDVKD. The CDR3 coding sequence is TGTGCCACCAGTGATTTGGGGGAAAAACTGTTTTTT. This translates into CATSDLGEKLFF.

This clonotype showed up many times. V gene TRBV28 combines with J gene TRBJ2-2; no definite D call. Trimming took 6 bases from V and 1 from J, leaving 15 bases between them. From germline, CDR1 is MDHEN and CDR2 SYDVKM. The CDR3 loop spans 16 amino acids. CDR3: CASREGPLMNTGELFF. The CDR3 DNA reads as TGTGCCAGCAGAGAAGGTCCTTTAATGAACACCGGGGAGCTGTTTTTT.

The rearrangement uses TRBV25-1 and TRBJ2-3; D could derive from TRBD1 or TRBD2 (5 bases each). Germline loops: CDR1 MGHDK, CDR2 SYGVNS. The V gene lost 3 bases and the J gene lost 2 bases, with 9 bases spanning the gap. The CDR3 extends over 14 amino acids. The CDR3 DNA reads as TGTGCCAGCAGTGATTGGGACCCCACAGATACGCAGTATTTT. Its translation: CASSDWDPTDTQYF.

This clonotype was observed many times. This chain joins TRBV7-2 and TRBJ1-2; the D gene is possibly TRBD1 (5 bases). The germline V and J ends were trimmed by 5 bases and 7 bases, with 14 bases remaining between them. This CDR3 has 13 amino acids. Germline V gene sequence: CDR1 SGHTA, CDR2 FQGNSA. CDR3 protein: CASSPSPGLGYTF. In nucleotides, the CDR3 is TGTGCCAGCAGCCCCTCTCCGGGACTTGGCTACACCTTC.

The chain links TRBV3-1 to TRBJ2-7; 9 bases are a match to TRBD1. Germline-derived CDR1 and CDR2 are LGHDT and YNNKEL (reference sequence). After removal of 6 bases from V and 6 bases from J, the junction contained 12 bases not matched to a gene. The CDR3 consists of 15 residues. CDR3 DNA sequence: TGTGCCAGCAGACAGACCGGGACAGGGATCGGCGAGCAGTACTTC. It specifies CASRQTGTGIGEQYF.

This clonotype has a count of ten or more. This chain joins TRBV7-2 and TRBJ2-7; D may be TRBD2 (6 bases). The germline V gene has CDR1 SGHTA and CDR2 FQGNSA. CDR3 length equals 15 residues. Trimming removed 0 bases from V and 6 bases from J, with 15 bases in between. The chain's CDR3 is CASSLAGGRRAEQYF. As DNA, the CDR3 is TGTGCCAGCAGCTTAGCCGGGGGAAGAAGGGCCGAGCAGTACTTC.